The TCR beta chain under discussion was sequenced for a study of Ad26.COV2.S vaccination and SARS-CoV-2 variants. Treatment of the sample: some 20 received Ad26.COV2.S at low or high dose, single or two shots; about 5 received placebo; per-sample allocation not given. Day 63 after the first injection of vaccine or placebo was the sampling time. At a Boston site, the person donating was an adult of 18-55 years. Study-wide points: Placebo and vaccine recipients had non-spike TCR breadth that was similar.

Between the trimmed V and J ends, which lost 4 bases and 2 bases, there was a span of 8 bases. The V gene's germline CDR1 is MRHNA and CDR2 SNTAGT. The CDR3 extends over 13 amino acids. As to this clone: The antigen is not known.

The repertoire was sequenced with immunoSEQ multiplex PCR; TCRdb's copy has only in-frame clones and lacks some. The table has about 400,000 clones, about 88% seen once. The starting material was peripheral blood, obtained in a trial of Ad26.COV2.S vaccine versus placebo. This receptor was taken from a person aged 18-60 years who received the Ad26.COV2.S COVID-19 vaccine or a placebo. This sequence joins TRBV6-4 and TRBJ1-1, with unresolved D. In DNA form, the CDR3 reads TGTGCCAGCAGTGTCTCCGTCAACACTGAAGCTTTCTTT. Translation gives CASSVSVNTEAFF.